The present T cell receptor (beta chain) was sequenced within a study of tumour-infiltrating T cells in Burkitt lymphoma. About the study: Survival, overall and progression-free, tracked with productive clonality.

Some clones are missing from TCRdb's copy, which holds only in-frame ones; the method was immunoSEQ multiplex PCR. The sample lists more than 5,000 clones; 9.5% to 10% were seen once. With 5 bases removed from V and 0 bases from J, the gap between germline ends came to 11 bases. CDR3 length equals 14 residues. CDR1 GTSNPN and CDR2 SVGIG come from the germline V gene (reference sequence). This TCR derives from a human donor with diffuse large B-cell lymphoma. Sequencing was done on a sample of tumor tissue. The V call is TRBV30, the J call TRBJ2-1; a weak D match, TRBD1 (5 bases). The CDR3 protein is CAWVRTPSYNEQFF. The CDR3, as DNA: TGTGCCTGGGTTAGGACACCCTCCTACAATGAGCAGTTCTTC.